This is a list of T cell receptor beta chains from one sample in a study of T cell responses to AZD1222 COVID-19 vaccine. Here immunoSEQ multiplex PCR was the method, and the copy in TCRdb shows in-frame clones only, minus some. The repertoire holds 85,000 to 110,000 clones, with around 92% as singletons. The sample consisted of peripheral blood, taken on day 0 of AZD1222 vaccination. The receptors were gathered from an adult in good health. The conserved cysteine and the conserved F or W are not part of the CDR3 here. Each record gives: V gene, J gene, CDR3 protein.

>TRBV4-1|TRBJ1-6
ASSQLGQGTNNSPLH
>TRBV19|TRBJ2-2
ASLGLAGRTNTGELF
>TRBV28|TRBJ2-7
AASPGYPSYEQY
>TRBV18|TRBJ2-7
ASSPRQGNSYEQY
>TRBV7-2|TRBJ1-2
ASSLGTGGSGYT
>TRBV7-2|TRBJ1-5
ASSLGDRVNQPQH
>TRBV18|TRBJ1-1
ASSPNQKLDGGAF
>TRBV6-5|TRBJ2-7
ASRNDRNPSYEQY
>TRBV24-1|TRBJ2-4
ATSDSSTGGLNIQY
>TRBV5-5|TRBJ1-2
ASSFGARGRNYGYT
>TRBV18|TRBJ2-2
ASSPPRGVNTGELF
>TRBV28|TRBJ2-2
AGSVGGTAGELF
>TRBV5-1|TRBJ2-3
ASSSKTGGRDTQY
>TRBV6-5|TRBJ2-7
ASSTGSEQY
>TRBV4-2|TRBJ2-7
ASSQTTSYEQY
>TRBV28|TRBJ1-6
ASSFSPRGQFTLH
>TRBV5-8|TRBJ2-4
ASSLPGVVNIQY
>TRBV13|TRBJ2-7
ASSFGVWRTSGPKYSYEQY
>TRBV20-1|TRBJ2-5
SAREKETQY
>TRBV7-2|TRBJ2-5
ASSEQGFRETQY
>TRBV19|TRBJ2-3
ASSIDLAGTQDTQY
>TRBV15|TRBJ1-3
ATSRDRTGNSGNTIY
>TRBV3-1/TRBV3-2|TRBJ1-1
ASSQTHSNTEAF
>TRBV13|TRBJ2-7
ASSLEGSGSYEQY
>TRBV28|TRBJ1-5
ASSLSPQH
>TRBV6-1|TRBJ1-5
ASSDLWQLPQH
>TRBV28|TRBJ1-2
ASSLRVRFGGGYT
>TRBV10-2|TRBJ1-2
ASTVPGSEYGYT
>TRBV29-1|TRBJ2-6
SATSRSGANVLT
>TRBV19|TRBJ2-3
ASAGTASGTEYSTDTQY
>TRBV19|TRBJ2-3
ASSILLAGGSADTQY
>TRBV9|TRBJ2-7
ASSSTPTSGIHEQY
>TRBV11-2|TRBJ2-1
ASSPQTSRPRSDEQF
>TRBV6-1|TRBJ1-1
ASGQGARTEAF
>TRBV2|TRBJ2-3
AGRAGAGTDTQY
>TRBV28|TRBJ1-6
ASSLRQRNSPLH
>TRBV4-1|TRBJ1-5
ASSQVQGQANQPQH
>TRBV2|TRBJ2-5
ASIQGGKETQY
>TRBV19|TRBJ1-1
ASRNRGNTEAF
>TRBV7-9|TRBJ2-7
ASGDRSKGEQY
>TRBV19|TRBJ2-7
ASSIGPTYEQY
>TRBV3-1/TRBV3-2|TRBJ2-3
ASTQGRDTQY
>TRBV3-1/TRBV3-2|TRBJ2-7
ASSRENKGAYEQY
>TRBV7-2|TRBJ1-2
ASTLGGNYGYT
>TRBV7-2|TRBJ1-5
ASSLGGLSNQPQH
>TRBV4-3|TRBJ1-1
ASSQAQGSTEAF
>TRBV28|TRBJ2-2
ASSSFSTGIVTGELF
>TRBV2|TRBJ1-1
ASSDRGAWTEAF
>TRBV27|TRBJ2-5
ASSVTSGSVETQY
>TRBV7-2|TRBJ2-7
ASRERAYSYEQY
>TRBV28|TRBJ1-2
ASFGTVNYGYT
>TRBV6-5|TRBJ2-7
ASSYNRVVEQY
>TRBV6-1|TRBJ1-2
ASSAAQGRKNYGYT
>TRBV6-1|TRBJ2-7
ASSEGLNYEQY
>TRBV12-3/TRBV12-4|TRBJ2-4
ASTGVLGNIQY
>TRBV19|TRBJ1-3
ATQFRGGPSGNTIY
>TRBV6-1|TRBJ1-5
ASSENTGQH
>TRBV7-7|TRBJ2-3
ASSAGTATDTQY
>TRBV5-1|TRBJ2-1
ASTSGYEQF